A selection of T cell receptor beta chains follows, all from one sample in a study of shared clonotypes between healthy human individuals. The data were produced by immunoSEQ multiplex PCR, yet TCRdb's version contains in-frame clones alone and is incomplete. The sample has 2.5 million or so clones; approximately 90% are singletons. The sample was naive CD4+ T cells sorted from blood. The receptors come from a man aged 18 to 35 in good health. The CDR3 runs from the conserved cysteine through the conserved F or W.

>TRBV4-1|TRBJ1-5
CASSQGQFSNQPQHF
>TRBV19|TRBJ1-1
CASSIQGGGTEAFF
>TRBV9|TRBJ1-6
CASSAGRGGGINSPLHF
>TRBV19|TRBJ1-4
CASSKHLNEKLFF
>TRBV30|TRBJ1-2
CAWSVRQGFGYTF
>TRBV7-9|TRBJ2-2
CASRTSGSLMSGELFF
>TRBV23-1|TRBJ1-2
CASSQSVSYGYTF
>TRBV7-9|TRBJ2-7
CASSSLTSGRGENEQYF
>TRBV7-9|TRBJ2-2
CASSLTNTGELFF
>TRBV5-1|TRBJ2-5
CASSLAGTGETQYF
>TRBV30|TRBJ1-1
CAWSFKVLMYTEAFF
>TRBV5-4|TRBJ2-5
CASSLAGGAGETQYF
>TRBV7-2|TRBJ2-7
CASRRDRGPNEQYF
>TRBV25-1|TRBJ1-5
CASRGQGGSQPQHF
>TRBV7-8|TRBJ1-1
CASSLVWVRGTNTEAFF
>TRBV6-5|TRBJ2-2
CASSYSGQGNGELFF
>TRBV13|TRBJ1-4
CASSRTAGVEKLFF
>TRBV7-9|TRBJ2-7
CASSLRDSTYEQYF
>TRBV6-1|TRBJ1-6
CASSEAGISWLPLHF
>TRBV2|TRBJ2-7
CASIMTAVPYEQYF
>TRBV6-6|TRBJ1-1
CASSYPVTANTEAFF
>TRBV7-9|TRBJ2-1
CASSSPDRTYYNEQFF